This T cell receptor beta chain came from a study of cytomegalovirus exposure and HLA in healthy donors. CDR1 and CDR2 from the germline V gene are LNHDA and SQIVND (reference sequence). Trimming pared 3 bases from V and 4 bases from J, leaving 9 bases between. The CDR3 loop spans 13 amino acids. The PCR had 60 Vbeta and 13 Jbeta primers. Sequenced by immunoSEQ multiplex PCR; TCRdb stores in-frame clones only, minus some. The sample has some 200,000 clones, about two thirds seen once. The sample comprised PBMCs. The chain uses TRBV19 and TRBJ1-2; perhaps TRBD1 as D (6 bases). This receptor was obtained from a man aged 40-50 years in good health and CMV-seropositive. The CDR3 is CASSMAGVYGYTF. In nucleotides, the CDR3 is TGTGCCAGTAGTATGGCAGGGGTCTATGGCTACACCTTC.